A selection of T cell receptor beta chains follows, all from one sample in a study of cytomegalovirus exposure and HLA in healthy donors. Profiled with immunoSEQ multiplex PCR; TCRdb holds only in-frame clones, not every one. Its table records under 200,000 clones. The source material was PBMCs. All receptors come from a man younger than 45 in good health and CMV-seronegative. CDR3s include the opening cysteine and the closing phenylalanine or tryptophan. A D gene is named only where the DNA matches it firmly.

TRBV7-9,11,TRBJ2-5,NA,TGTGCCAGCAGCTTATCCGGGGAGCAGTACTTC,CASSLSGEQYF
TRBV27,16,TRBJ2-7,TRBD1,TGTGCCAGCAGTTCCTTAGAAGGACAGGGAGCCTACGAGCAGTACTTC,CASSSLEGQGAYEQYF
TRBV5-5,18,TRBJ1-1,TRBD1,TGTGCCAGCAGCTTGGAGCGACAGGGAATTTTGATGAACACTGAAGCTTTCTTT,CASSLERQGILMNTEAFF
TRBV4-1,18,TRBJ2-1,TRBD2,TGCGCCAGCAGCCCCACTGCGGGAGGATCTTCGTCCTACAATGAGCAGTTCTTC,CASSPTAGGSSSYNEQFF
TRBV19,15,TRBJ1-4,NA,TGTGCCAGTAGTATAGATCGGACGGTCCCGGGGGAACTGTTTTTT,CASSIDRTVPGELFF
TRBV5-1,15,TRBJ2-1,NA,TGCGCCAGCAGCAAACAGACAGCCGTTCGGGATGAGCAGTTCTTC,CASSKQTAVRDEQFF
TRBV27,16,TRBJ2-7,NA,TGTGCCAGCAGTTTATCGGGGGAGGAACCCCCATACGAGCAGTACTTC,CASSLSGEEPPYEQYF
TRBV11-3,15,TRBJ2-5,TRBD2,TGTGCCAGCAGCTTGACTAGCGGGAGGGTGGAGACCCAGTACTTC,CASSLTSGRVETQYF
TRBV5-8,15,TRBJ2-7,TRBD1,TGTGCCAGCAGCTTGTTCGGGGACAGCTCCTACGAGCAGTACTTC,CASSLFGDSSYEQYF
TRBV30,16,TRBJ1-2,NA,TGTGCCTGGACTTCCCTCCGGGGAAACGCTAACTATGGCTACACCTTC,CAWTSLRGNANYGYTF
TRBV28,11,TRBJ2-7,NA,TGTGCCAGCAGTTTCAGGTACGAGCAGTACTTC,CASSFRYEQYF
TRBV5-1,14,TRBJ1-2,TRBD1,TGCGCCAGCAGCCTGGGACAGGGGGACTCTGGCTACACCTTC,CASSLGQGDSGYTF
TRBV9,15,TRBJ2-7,TRBD1,TGTGCCAGCAGCAGACAGGGTAGTTCTCCCTACGAGCAGTACTTC,CASSRQGSSPYEQYF
TRBV7-9,13,TRBJ2-2,NA,TGTGCCAGCAGCGACAGGAACACCGGGGAGCTGTTTTTT,CASSDRNTGELFF
TRBV29-1,14,TRBJ2-1,TRBD2,TGCAGCGTTGAGCGGGAGGGATCCTACAATGAGCAGTTCTTC,CSVEREGSYNEQFF
TRBV5-6,15,TRBJ1-5,TRBD1,TGTGCCAGCAGCGAAGCTGGGACAGACTTACAGCCCCAGCATTTT,CASSEAGTDLQPQHF
TRBV7-9,14,TRBJ2-7,NA,TGTGCCAGCAGCTTAGAACAGCCCTACTACGAGCAGTACTTC,CASSLEQPYYEQYF
TRBV10-3,15,TRBJ2-3,NA,TGTGCCATCAGTGTAGAGGGTGTCGGTACAGATACGCAGTATTTT,CAISVEGVGTDTQYF
TRBV4-1,15,TRBJ1-4,TRBD1,TGCGCCAGCAGCCAGGGGACAGTCACTGGGGAAAAACTGTTTTTT,CASSQGTVTGEKLFF
TRBV9,16,TRBJ2-2,TRBD2,TGTGCCAGCAGCGCTGGGACTAGCGGGTACACCGGGGAGCTGTTTTTT,CASSAGTSGYTGELFF
TRBV28,12,TRBJ1-5,NA,TGTGCCAGCAACCTCGAGGGTCAGCCCCAGCATTTT,CASNLEGQPQHF
TRBV10-2,18,TRBJ1-1,TRBD1,TGCGCCAGCAGTGGGGACAGGGGCCTTTTAAGGACGAACACTGAAGCTTTCTTT,CASSGDRGLLRTNTEAFF
TRBV27,15,TRBJ2-5,TRBD2,TGTGCCAGCAGTTCCCGACTAGCGTCAGGAGAGACCCAGTACTTC,CASSSRLASGETQYF
TRBV30,14,TRBJ2-4,NA,TGTGCCTGGAGTAGGCGGAGAGCCAAAAACATTCAGTACTTC,CAWSRRRAKNIQYF
TRBV7-9,19,TRBJ2-2,TRBD2,TGTGCCAGCAGGAACACACCGGGACTAGCGGGAGTTGGCACCGGGGAGCTGTTTTTT,CASRNTPGLAGVGTGELFF
TRBV27,17,TRBJ2-1,TRBD2,TGTGCCAGCAGTTTATCCGGGACGGTACTAGCGGGGTATGAGCAGTTCTTC,CASSLSGTVLAGYEQFF
TRBV4-1,14,TRBJ2-7,NA,TGCGCCAGCAGCCAAGCAGGGGCCCGCGACGAGCAGTACTTC,CASSQAGARDEQYF
TRBV5-1,15,TRBJ1-1,NA,TGCGCCAGCAGCTTGGTCGGGGGTATGAACACTGAAGCTTTCTTT,CASSLVGGMNTEAFF
TRBV11-1,13,TRBJ1-5,NA,TGTGCCAGCAGTTTGACAGATAATCAGCCCCAGCATTTT,CASSLTDNQPQHF
TRBV6-6,16,TRBJ2-1,TRBD2,TGTGCCAGCAGTTTTCCCAGCGGGAGCTCCTACAATGAGCAGTTCTTC,CASSFPSGSSYNEQFF
TRBV29-1,11,TRBJ2-7,NA,TGCAGCGTTGAATTCAACTACGAGCAGTACTTC,CSVEFNYEQYF
TRBV5-4,14,TRBJ1-1,NA,TGTGCCAGCAGCTTGGCAGGGGTGGACACTGAAGCTTTCTTT,CASSLAGVDTEAFF
TRBV5-1,14,TRBJ2-7,TRBD1,TGCGCCAGCAGCCGGGACAGGGATCGCTACGAGCAGTACTTC,CASSRDRDRYEQYF
TRBV18,14,TRBJ2-7,TRBD1,TGTGCCAGCTCGCCAAACAGGGGTTCCTACGAGCAGTACTTC,CASSPNRGSYEQYF
TRBV29-1,14,TRBJ2-1,TRBD1,TGCAGCGTAGCCACCGGGACAGGGGTCAATGAGCAGTTCTTC,CSVATGTGVNEQFF
TRBV18,13,TRBJ2-7,NA,TGTGCCAGCTCACCAGACAGTTCAGACGAGCAGTACTTC,CASSPDSSDEQYF